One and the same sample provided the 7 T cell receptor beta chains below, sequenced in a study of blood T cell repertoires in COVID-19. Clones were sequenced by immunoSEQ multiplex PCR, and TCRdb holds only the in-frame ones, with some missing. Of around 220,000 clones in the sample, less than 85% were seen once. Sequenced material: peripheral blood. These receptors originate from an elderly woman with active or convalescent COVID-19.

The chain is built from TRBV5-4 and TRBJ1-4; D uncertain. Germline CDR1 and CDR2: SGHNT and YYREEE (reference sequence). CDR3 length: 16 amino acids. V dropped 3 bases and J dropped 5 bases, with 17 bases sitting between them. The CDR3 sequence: CASSSNRGTDNEKLFF. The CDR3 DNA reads TGTGCCAGCAGCTCGAATCGGGGAACAGACAATGAAAAACTGTTTTTT.

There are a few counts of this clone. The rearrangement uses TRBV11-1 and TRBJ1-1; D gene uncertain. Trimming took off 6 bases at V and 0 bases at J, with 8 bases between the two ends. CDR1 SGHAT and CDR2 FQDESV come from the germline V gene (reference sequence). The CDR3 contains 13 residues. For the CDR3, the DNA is TGTGCCAGCAGTTATACACTGAACACTGAAGCTTTCTTT. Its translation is CASSYTLNTEAFF.

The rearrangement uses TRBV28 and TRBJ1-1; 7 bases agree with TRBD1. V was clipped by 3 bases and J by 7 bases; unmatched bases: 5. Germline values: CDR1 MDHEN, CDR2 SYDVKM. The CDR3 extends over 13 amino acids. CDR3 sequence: CASSLVQGIEAFF. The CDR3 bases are TGTGCCAGCAGTTTGGTACAGGGGATTGAAGCTTTCTTT.

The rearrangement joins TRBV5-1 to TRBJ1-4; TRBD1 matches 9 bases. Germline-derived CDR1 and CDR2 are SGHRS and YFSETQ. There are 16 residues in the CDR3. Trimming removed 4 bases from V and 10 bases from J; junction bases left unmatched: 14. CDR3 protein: CASSQGTGRGTRKLFF. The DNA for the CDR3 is TGCGCCAGCAGCCAAGGGACAGGGCGAGGCACTAGAAAACTGTTTTTT.

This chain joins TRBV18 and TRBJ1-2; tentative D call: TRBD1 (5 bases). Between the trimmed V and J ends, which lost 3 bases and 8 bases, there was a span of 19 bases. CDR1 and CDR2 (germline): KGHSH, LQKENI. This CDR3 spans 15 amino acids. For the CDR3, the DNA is TGTGCCAGCTCACCGGACAAGGGAGGGATTGAGGGCTACACCTTC. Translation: CASSPDKGGIEGYTF.

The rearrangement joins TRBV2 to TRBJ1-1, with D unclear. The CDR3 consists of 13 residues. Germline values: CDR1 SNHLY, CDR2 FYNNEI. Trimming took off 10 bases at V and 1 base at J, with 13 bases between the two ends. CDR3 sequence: CATRGEGNTEAFF. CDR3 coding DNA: TGTGCCACCCGTGGGGAGGGGAACACTGAAGCTTTCTTT.

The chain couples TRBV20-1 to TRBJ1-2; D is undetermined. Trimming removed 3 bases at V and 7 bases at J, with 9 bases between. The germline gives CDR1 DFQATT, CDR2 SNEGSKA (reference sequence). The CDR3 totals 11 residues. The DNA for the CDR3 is TGCAGTGCTAGGGTGCCGGGTGGCTACACCTTC. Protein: CSARVPGGYTF.